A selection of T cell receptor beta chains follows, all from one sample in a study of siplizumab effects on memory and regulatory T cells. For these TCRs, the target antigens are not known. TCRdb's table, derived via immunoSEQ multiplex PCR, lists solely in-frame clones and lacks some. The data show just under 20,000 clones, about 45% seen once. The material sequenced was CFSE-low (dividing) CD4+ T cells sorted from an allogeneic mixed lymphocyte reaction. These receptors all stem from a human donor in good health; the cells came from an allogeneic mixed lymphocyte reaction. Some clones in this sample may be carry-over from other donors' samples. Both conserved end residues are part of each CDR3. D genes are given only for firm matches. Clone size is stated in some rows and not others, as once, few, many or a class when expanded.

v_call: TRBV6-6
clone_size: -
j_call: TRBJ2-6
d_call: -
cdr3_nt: TGTGCCAGCAGCTGGGGCCTCTTCGCTGGGGCCAACGTCCTGACTTTC
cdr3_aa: CASSWGLFAGANVLTF

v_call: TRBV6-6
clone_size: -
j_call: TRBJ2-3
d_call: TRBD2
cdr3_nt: TGTGCCAGCAGTCTAACCGGGGGGAGCACAGATACGCAGTATTTT
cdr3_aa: CASSLTGGSTDTQYF

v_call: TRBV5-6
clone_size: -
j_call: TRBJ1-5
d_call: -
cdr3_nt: TGTGCCAGCAGCTTGGGCCAGGGGTTGAGACAGCCCCAGCATTTT
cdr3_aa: CASSLGQGLRQPQHF

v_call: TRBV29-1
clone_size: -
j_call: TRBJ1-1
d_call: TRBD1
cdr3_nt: TGCAGCGTGACCGGGACAGAGAACACTGAAGCTTTCTTT
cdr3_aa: CSVTGTENTEAFF

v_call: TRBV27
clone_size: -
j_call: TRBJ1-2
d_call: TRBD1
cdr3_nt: TGTGCCAGCAGTTTTGGTTACGGCCAGGGGGACTATGGCTACACCTTC
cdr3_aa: CASSFGYGQGDYGYTF

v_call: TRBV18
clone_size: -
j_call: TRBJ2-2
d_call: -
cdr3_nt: TGTGCCAGCTCAAGACAGGAGTTAAACACCGGGGAGCTGTTTTTT
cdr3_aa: CASSRQELNTGELFF

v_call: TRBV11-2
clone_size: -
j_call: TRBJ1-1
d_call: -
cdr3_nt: TGTGCCAGCAGCTTAGGAGGAGTTAACACTGAAGCTTTCTTT
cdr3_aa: CASSLGGVNTEAFF

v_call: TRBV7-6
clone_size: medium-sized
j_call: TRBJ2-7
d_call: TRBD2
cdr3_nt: TGTGCCAGCAGCACCTACCCGGGACTAGTGCGCGAGCAGTACTTC
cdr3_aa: CASSTYPGLVREQYF

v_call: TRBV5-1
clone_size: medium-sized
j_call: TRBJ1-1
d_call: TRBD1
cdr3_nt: TGCGCCAGCAGCTTCGGGGTTCAGGGGGCTGAAGCTTTCTTT
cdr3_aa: CASSFGVQGAEAFF

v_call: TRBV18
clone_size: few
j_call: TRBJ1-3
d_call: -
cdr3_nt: TGTGCCAGCTCACCGGTCCGTGCCGGGAGCTCTGGAAACACCATATATTTT
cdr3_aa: CASSPVRAGSSGNTIYF

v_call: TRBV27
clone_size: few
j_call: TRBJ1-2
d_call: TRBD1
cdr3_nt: TGTGCCAGCAGTCGGGACAGGGGAATACATGGCTACACCTTC
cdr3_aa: CASSRDRGIHGYTF

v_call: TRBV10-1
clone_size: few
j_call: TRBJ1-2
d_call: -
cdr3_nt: TGCGCCAGCAGCAGGGACCGTGTCAGTGGCTACACCTTC
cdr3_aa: CASSRDRVSGYTF

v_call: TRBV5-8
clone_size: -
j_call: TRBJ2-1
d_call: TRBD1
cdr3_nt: TGTGCCAGCAGCTTGGTGATCGGGACAGGGTCGTCTGAGCAGTTCTTC
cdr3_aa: CASSLVIGTGSSEQFF

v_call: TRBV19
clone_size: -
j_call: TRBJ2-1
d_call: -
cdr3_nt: TGTGCCAGTAGTAAAGGTCCGATTACCTACAATGAGCAGTTCTTC
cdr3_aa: CASSKGPITYNEQFF

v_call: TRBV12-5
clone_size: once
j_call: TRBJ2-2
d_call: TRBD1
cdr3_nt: TGTGCTAGTGGTCCTCGACAGGGGGCGTCAGGGAACACCGGGGAGCTGTTTTTT
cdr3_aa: CASGPRQGASGNTGELFF

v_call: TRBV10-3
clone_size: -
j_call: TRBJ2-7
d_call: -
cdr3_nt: TGTGCCATCAGTGAGTCGAATCCATCCTACGAGCAGTACTTC
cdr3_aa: CAISESNPSYEQYF

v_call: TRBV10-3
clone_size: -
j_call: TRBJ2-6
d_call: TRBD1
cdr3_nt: TGTGCCATCAGTGAGTCGGGGACAGGGCGAGCTGGGGCCAACGTCCTGACTTTC
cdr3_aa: CAISESGTGRAGANVLTF

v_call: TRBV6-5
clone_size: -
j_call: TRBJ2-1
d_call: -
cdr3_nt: TGTGCCAGCAGTTACTCGGCGAGCTCCTACAATGAGCAGTTCTTC
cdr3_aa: CASSYSASSYNEQFF

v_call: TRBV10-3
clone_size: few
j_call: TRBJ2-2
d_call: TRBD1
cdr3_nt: TGTGCCATCACCTCCCGGACAGGGACCGGGGAGCTGTTTTTT
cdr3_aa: CAITSRTGTGELFF

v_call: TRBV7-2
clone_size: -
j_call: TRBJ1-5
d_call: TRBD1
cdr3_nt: TGTGCCAGCAGCAGGACAGGGATTAGCAATCAGCCCCAGCATTTT
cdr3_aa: CASSRTGISNQPQHF

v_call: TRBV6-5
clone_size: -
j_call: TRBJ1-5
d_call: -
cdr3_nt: TGTGCCAGCAGCCTGACAGGAAATCAGCCCCAGCATTTT
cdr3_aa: CASSLTGNQPQHF

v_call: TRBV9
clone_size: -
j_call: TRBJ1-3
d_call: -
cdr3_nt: TGTGCCAGCAGCGTAGCTGAGGGCTCTGGAAACACCATATATTTT
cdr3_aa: CASSVAEGSGNTIYF

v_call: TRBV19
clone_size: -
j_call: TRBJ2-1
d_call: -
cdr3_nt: TGTGCCAGTAAAACCAACTCCTACAATGAGCAGTTCTTC
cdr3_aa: CASKTNSYNEQFF

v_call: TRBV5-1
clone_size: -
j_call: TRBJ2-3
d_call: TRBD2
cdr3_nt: TGCGCCAGCAGCACCATTAGCGGGGGCCTCACAGATACGCAGTATTTT
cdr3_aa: CASSTISGGLTDTQYF

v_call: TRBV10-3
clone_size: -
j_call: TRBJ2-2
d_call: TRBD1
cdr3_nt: TGTGCCATCAAGGGGACAGGGGGCATCACCGGGGAGCTGTTTTTT
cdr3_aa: CAIKGTGGITGELFF

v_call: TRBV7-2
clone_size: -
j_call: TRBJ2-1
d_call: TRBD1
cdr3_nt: TGTGCCAGCAGCTGGGACAGGGCAATCGGTGAGCAGTTCTTC
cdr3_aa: CASSWDRAIGEQFF

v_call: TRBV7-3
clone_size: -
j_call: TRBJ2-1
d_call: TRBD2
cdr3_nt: TGTGCCAGCAGCTTGGCGGGACTAGCGGGAGTCAATGAGCAGTTCTTC
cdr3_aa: CASSLAGLAGVNEQFF

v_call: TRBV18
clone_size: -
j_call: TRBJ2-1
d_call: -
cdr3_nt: TGTGCCAGCTCGGGTATAGCGGCCCCCTACAATGAGCAGTTCTTC
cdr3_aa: CASSGIAAPYNEQFF